This TCR beta chain was captured in a study of cytotoxic CD8 clonotypes in ibrutinib-treated CLL. Depth targeted 1 in 200,000 to 1 in 1 million T cells, averaging roughly 9.7x coverage per clonotype. The data were produced by immunoSEQ multiplex PCR, yet TCRdb's version contains in-frame clones alone and is incomplete. The sample includes around 330,000 clones, approximately 67% seen only once; the top ten take 5% to 6.5%. Study-wide results and limits: The clonality went up when patients responded to ibrutinib and dropped back toward baseline at progression. On treatment, the uncommon public clonotypes contracted or remained stable. In comparison with age-matched healthy donors, baseline clonality was higher and tracked circulating CD8+ T-cell counts.

Germline-derived CDR1 and CDR2 are SGHRS and YFSETQ. V lost 0 bases to trimming and J lost 5 bases, with 9 bases between them. The CDR3 totals 13 residues. This clone was observed a few times. Antigen specificity is unknown. Sequenced material: PBMCs, taken after 36 months of ibrutinib treatment. The clonotype was recovered from a human donor with chronic lymphocytic leukemia. The chain joins TRBV5-1 to TRBJ2-7; perhaps TRBD2 as D (6 bases). Here the CDR3 DNA reads TGCGCCAGCAGCTTGGTCGGGGGTGACGAGCAGTACTTC. Protein product: CASSLVGGDEQYF.